This is a list of T cell receptor beta chains from one sample in a study of identical twins. TCRdb re-derived calls from the 5' RACE reads in MiXCR, one entry per CDR3 protein. Of fewer than 900,000 distinct CDR3 sequences detected, about 20% appear once; the ten largest clones hold roughly 14%. The data also belong to a second study, concerning T cells expressing NK-cell markers.

Material for sequencing was PBMCs. The receptors stem from a woman between 18 and 29 years old in good health. CDR3s include the opening cysteine and the closing phenylalanine or tryptophan. A D gene is named only where the DNA matches it firmly. Clone size is shown for a subset of rows, as once, few, many or a class of expanded clone.

d_call j_call clone_size v_call cdr3_aa cdr3_nt
NA TRBJ2-3 once TRBV20-1 CSATTPLGETSTDTQYF TGCAGTGCTACGACACCACTGGGGGAGACTAGCACAGATACGCAGTATTTT
NA TRBJ2-5 NA TRBV10-1 CASSSRIGQTQYF TGCGCCAGCAGTAGTCGGATTGGGCAGACCCAGTACTTC
TRBD1 TRBJ2-1 NA TRBV3-1 CASSQEGTGVLGNEQFF TGTGCCAGCAGCCAAGAAGGGACAGGGGTTTTGGGCAATGAGCAGTTCTTC
NA TRBJ1-2 NA TRBV12-3/TRBV12-4 CASSPGGVAYGYTF TGTGCCAGCAGCCCCGGCGGGGTTGCCTATGGCTACACCTTC
NA TRBJ2-7 few TRBV6-1 CASSADLSGQGYEQYF TGTGCCAGCAGCGCCGACCTCTCGGGGCAGGGGTACGAGCAGTACTTC
TRBD2 TRBJ2-3 few TRBV4-1 CASSQEGTSGGSTDTQYF TGCGCCAGCAGCCAAGAAGGGACTAGCGGGGGAAGCACAGATACGCAGTATTTT
NA TRBJ1-6 few TRBV27 CASSSNRENSPLHF TGTGCCAGCAGCTCGAACAGGGAGAACTCACCCCTCCACTTT
TRBD2 TRBJ2-5 NA TRBV20-1 CSASQTSKETQYF TGCAGTGCTAGCCAGACTAGCAAAGAGACCCAGTACTTC
NA TRBJ2-5 few TRBV20-1 CSAAELRGTQYF TGCAGTGCTGCGGAACTCCGGGGGACCCAGTACTTC
NA TRBJ2-7 NA TRBV7-9 CASTDLKGGAYEQYF TGTGCCAGCACCGATCTTAAGGGCGGAGCCTACGAGCAGTACTTC
NA TRBJ1-3 NA TRBV11-2 CASSDGGNTIYF TGTGCCAGCAGCGATGGGGGGAACACCATATATTTT
NA TRBJ1-6 NA TRBV4-3 CASSRGQNSPLHF TGCGCCAGCAGCCGCGGACAGAATTCACCCCTCCACTTT
NA TRBJ2-5 NA TRBV5-1 CANLLGRTSKFGETQYF TGCGCCAACCTGCTGGGGCGGACATCCAAATTCGGAGAGACCCAGTACTTC
NA TRBJ1-2 NA TRBV20-1 CSARDGIGNYGYTF TGCAGTGCTAGAGATGGGATCGGAAACTATGGCTACACCTTC
TRBD2 TRBJ2-7 many TRBV12-3/TRBV12-4 CASSLTSGRYEQYF TGTGCCAGCAGTCTGACTAGCGGGAGGTACGAGCAGTACTTC
TRBD1 TRBJ2-7 NA TRBV12-3/TRBV12-4 CASSLPWDSYEQYF TGTGCCAGCAGTCTCCCTTGGGACAGCTACGAGCAGTACTTC
NA TRBJ2-3 NA TRBV27 CASSPSFGANTQYF TGTGCCAGCAGTCCCTCGTTCGGGGCGAATACGCAGTATTTT
NA TRBJ1-5 few TRBV15 CATSRDSQPQHF TGTGCCACCAGCAGAGATTCCCAGCCCCAGCATTTT
TRBD2 TRBJ2-1 few TRBV20-1 CSARLAGVGEQFF TGCAGTGCTCGACTAGCGGGAGTCGGGGAGCAGTTCTTC
NA TRBJ2-6 NA TRBV11-1 CASSLGGDPSSGANVLTF TGTGCCAGCAGCTTAGGGGGTGACCCGAGCTCTGGGGCCAACGTCCTGACTTTC
TRBD2 TRBJ2-3 NA TRBV5-1 CASSLARSSGGPSTDTQYF TGCGCCAGCAGCTTGGCCCGCTCTAGCGGGGGGCCCAGCACAGATACGCAGTATTTT
NA TRBJ2-2 NA TRBV9 CAGSPTNTGELFF TGTGCCGGTAGCCCAACGAACACCGGGGAGCTGTTTTTT
TRBD1 TRBJ1-2 NA TRBV10-3 CAISEGQGAFYGYTF TGTGCCATCAGTGAGGGGCAGGGGGCGTTTTATGGCTACACCTTC
NA TRBJ1-1 many TRBV5-8 CASSLDFGTEAFF TGTGCCAGCAGCTTGGACTTCGGCACTGAAGCTTTCTTT
NA TRBJ2-3 few TRBV9 CASSVVSDTQYF TGTGCCAGCAGCGTAGTTTCAGATACGCAGTATTTT
NA TRBJ2-5 few TRBV20-1 CSAPLIGSIETQYF TGCAGTGCCCCGTTGATAGGGTCAATTGAGACCCAGTACTTC
NA TRBJ2-7 NA TRBV21-1 CASSKGDRYEQYF TGTGCCAGCAGCAAAGGAGACCGGTACGAGCAGTACTTC
NA TRBJ2-7 few TRBV7-2 CASGDQLPFLGEQYF TGTGCCAGCGGAGATCAACTCCCCTTTCTCGGCGAGCAGTACTTC
NA TRBJ2-3 NA TRBV11-3 CASSLVSVSDTQYF TGTGCCAGCAGCTTAGTATCGGTTTCAGATACGCAGTATTTT
NA TRBJ2-2 many TRBV4-3 CASSRTENTGELFF TGCGCCAGCAGCCGGACAGAGAACACCGGGGAGCTGTTTTTT
NA TRBJ2-1 few TRBV7-2 CASSSGLTPYNEQFF TGTGCCAGCAGCTCCGGGCTAACCCCCTACAATGAGCAGTTCTTC
NA TRBJ2-1 few TRBV10-3 CAIKEGLGEVREQFF TGTGCCATCAAGGAAGGGTTAGGCGAGGTACGGGAGCAGTTCTTC
NA TRBJ1-1 many TRBV6-5 CASSYLQGGTEAFF TGTGCCAGCAGTTACCTCCAGGGAGGCACTGAAGCTTTCTTT
NA TRBJ2-3 NA TRBV3-1 CASSQVGLDTDTQYF TGTGCCAGCAGCCAAGTCGGTCTAGACACAGATACGCAGTATTTT
NA TRBJ2-4 NA TRBV10-3 CAIGQPKNIQYF TGTGCCATAGGACAGCCGAAAAACATTCAGTACTTC
TRBD2 TRBJ2-3 NA TRBV7-3 CASSPAGGYRDTQYF TGTGCCAGCAGCCCAGCGGGGGGGTACCGAGATACGCAGTATTTT
NA TRBJ2-3 NA TRBV20-1 CSAKRAPSTDTQYF TGCAGTGCTAAAAGAGCCCCTAGCACAGATACGCAGTATTTT